A single sample gave rise to the 8 T cell receptor beta chains below, sequenced in a study of cytomegalovirus exposure and HLA in healthy donors listed by TCRdb under 2017. Receptors were amplified or captured by the immunoSEQ multiplex PCR assay. A mixture of 60 forward primers for TCR Vbeta segments and 13 reverse primers for TCR Jbeta segments was used in the multiplex PCR. Imported from immuneACCESS, the table was reduced by TCRdb to in-frame sequences with V and J called. These copies leave out some clones; in studies compared against another copy, an unresolved V gene accounts for under half, and the cause of the remainder is not known. The sample contains about 170,000 clones, roughly 70% of them found a single time. The leading ten clones occupy roughly 1.6% of the sample. What was sequenced was PBMCs. These receptors were taken from a girl between 5 and 17 years old in good health and CMV-seronegative.

This clone was observed once. The chain uses TRBV6-6 and TRBJ2-7; 11 nucleotides agree with TRBD2. Germline V lookup: CDR1 MNHNY, CDR2 SVGAGI (reference sequence). V was clipped by 2 bases and J by 2 bases; unmatched bases: 5. This CDR3 comprises 16 residues. CDR3 amino acids: CASSYPLAGEPYEQYF. The CDR3 DNA sequence: TGTGCCAGCAGTTACCCACTAGCGGGGGAACCCTACGAGCAGTACTTC.

The V and J genes are TRBV7-3 and TRBJ1-2; weak D call: TRBD1 (5 bases). V was pared by 2 bases and J by 8 bases, with 18 bases between. The CDR3 has 15 residues. CDR1 and CDR2 (germline): SGHTA, FQGTGA. The CDR3 region has the DNA TGTGCCAGCAGCTTAGGGCAGGGATTAACGGACGGCTACACCTTC. This translates into CASSLGQGLTDGYTF.

V is TRBV7-6 and J is TRBJ2-7; D gene ambiguous. Trimming removed 5 bases from V and 3 bases from J, with 11 bases in between. The CDR3 loop spans 13 amino acids. Germline V gene data show CDR1 as SGHVS and CDR2 as FNYEAQ. CDR3 nucleotide sequence: TGTGCCAGCAGCCGAGGATCCGACTACGAGCAGTACTTC. The encoded protein is CASSRGSDYEQYF.

The V and J genes are TRBV7-8 and TRBJ1-5; D not resolved. Trimming took 1 base from V and 3 from J, leaving 7 bases between them. CDR3 size: 14 residues. CDR1 is SGHVS and CDR2 is FQNEAQ in the germline V gene. This CDR3 is CASSLVAANQPQHF. CDR3 nucleotide sequence: TGTGCCAGCAGCTTAGTAGCAGCCAATCAGCCCCAGCATTTT.

This clone appeared a single time. The genes are TRBV19 and TRBJ2-6, with D unresolved. Looked up from germline, CDR1 is LNHDA and CDR2 is SQIVND (reference sequence). This CDR3 is 15 amino acids long. V was shortened by 6 bases and J by 2 bases, with 11 bases between the two germline ends. The CDR3 spells CASSPITPGANVLTF. CDR3 DNA: TGTGCCAGTAGCCCTATTACCCCTGGGGCCAACGTCCTGACTTTC.

The J gene is TRBJ1-2, the V gene TRBV7-6, with 8 bases identical to TRBD1. V gave up 3 bases and J gave up 8 bases; unmatched junction bases: 2. CDR3 length: 12 amino acids. Germline-derived CDR1 and CDR2 are SGHVS and FNYEAQ. In DNA, the CDR3 is TGTGCCAGCAGCTTGACAGGGGTGGGCTACACCTTC. As protein: CASSLTGVGYTF.

The chain links TRBV15 to TRBJ2-5, with D unresolved. Trimming pared 0 bases from V and 5 bases from J, leaving 10 bases between. Germline V gene sequence: CDR1 LNHNV, CDR2 YYDKDF (reference sequence). This CDR3 spans 14 amino acids. The DNA of the CDR3 is TGTGCCACCAGCAGAGAAGGCAGGATTGAGACCCAGTACTTC. This sequence encodes CATSREGRIETQYF.

The rearrangement joins TRBV6-1 to TRBJ2-1; 9 nucleotides align to TRBD2. The CDR3 is made up of 14 amino acids. The trim removed 6 bases at V and 10 bases at J, leaving 10 bases unmatched. Germline loops: CDR1 MNHNS, CDR2 SASEGT. This chain's CDR3 is CASRPAGGMLEQFF. The CDR3 nucleotides read TGTGCCAGCAGGCCAGCGGGGGGAATGTTGGAGCAGTTCTTC.